The source of this T cell receptor beta chain is a study of blood T cell repertoires in COVID-19. Overall study: Italy, Spain and the United States were the sources of the convalescent and acute COVID-19 samples. Sources were T cells, B-cell-depleted T cells, or PBMCs; the material itself was cDNA or gDNA.

This clone has only one observation. The CDR3 extends over 14 amino acids. V dropped 2 bases and J dropped 7; count of bases not matched to a gene: 5. CDR1 is GTSNPN and CDR2 is SVGIG in the germline V gene (reference sequence). Per the original data handling: Amplifying reference gene primers gave estimates of nucleated cell counts. TCRdb's table, derived via immunoSEQ multiplex PCR, lists solely in-frame clones and lacks some. Clonal size and the V and J genes are those of that table, whereas D and trimming came from the DNA. The sample has 140,000 to 150,000 clones, 80% seen once. The sequence derives from a man in his 70s who had recovered from COVID-19. Sequenced input: peripheral blood. The chain combines TRBV30 with TRBJ1-6; TRBD1 matches at 7 bases. CDR3 region: CAWSSRQGNSPLHF. The DNA for the CDR3 is TGTGCCTGGAGTTCCAGACAGGGAAATTCACCCCTCCACTTT.